The clone carrying this TCR beta chain was observed a handful of times. The antigen is undetermined. Researchers took RNA transcripts and amplified the TCR beta CDR3 regions from them. Researchers ran a first-round RT-PCR on the TCR CDR3 using the HTBI primer set. TCRdb re-called the multiplex PCR reads with MiXCR, one entry per CDR3 protein. The sample shows some 740,000 distinct CDR3 sequences, about 15% of them seen only once. CDR1 MNHEY and CDR2 SVGEGT come from the germline V gene. This CDR3 comprises 15 residues. The V and J ends lost 5 bases and 2 bases respectively, with 13 bases between them. This sample is part of a study of T cells in Graves' hyperthyroidism and ophthalmopathy. General study points: A model of 13 V-J features distinguished ophthalmopathy from stable hyperthyroidism.

This receptor was obtained from a woman under 30 with Graves' hyperthyroidism. The sequencing input was blood. The chain carries TRBV6-2 or TRBV6-3 and TRBJ1-5, with D perhaps TRBD1 (6 bases). The CDR3 here is CASSQGGWGNQPQHF. CDR3 coding DNA: TGTGCCAGCAGTCAAGGGGGATGGGGCAATCAGCCCCAGCATTTT.